This T cell receptor beta chain was obtained from a study of OX40 agonist ivuxolimab in advanced cancers. Study as a whole: Hepatocellular carcinoma, melanoma, renal cell or head and neck cancer affected the dose-escalation patients.

Sampling times: baseline, cycle 4 day 1, cycle 7 day 1. In regard to this clone: Its matching antigen is unknown.

The germline V gene has CDR1 SQVTM and CDR2 ANQGSEA. V was shortened by 4 bases and J by 6 bases, with 15 bases between the two germline ends. The CDR3 is made up of 13 amino acids. Study-wide findings and caveats: The investigators did not determine what antigen specificity the expanded peripheral T cells had. At 0.1 to 3.0 mg/kg, CD4+ and CD8+ blood T cells expanded clonally by week 6.

Some clones are missing from TCRdb's copy, which holds only in-frame ones; the method was immunoSEQ multiplex PCR. This sample carries under 95,000 clones, roughly 82% of them seen once, and the ten largest clones take approximately 7%. The clonotype comes from an adult with an advanced solid tumor such as melanoma, head and neck, liver or kidney cancer. The V gene is TRBV29-1, the J gene TRBJ1-1; no clear D. This material consisted of CD4+ or CD8+ T cells sorted from blood, taken in a trial of the OX40 agonist ivuxolimab. The CDR3 nucleotides are TGCAGCGTTGCAGCCTTCTCCGGCGCTGAAGCTTTCTTT. Translated, it gives CSVAAFSGAEAFF. Full variable domain (outside the CDR3, taken from reference TRBV29-1 and TRBJ1-1): SAVISQKPSRDICQRGTSLTIQCQVDSQVTMMFWYRQQPGQSLTLIATANQGSEATYESGFVIDKFPISRPNLTFSTLTVSNMSPEDSSIYLCSVAAFSGAEAFFGQGTRLTVV.